This entry describes one TCR beta chain. Sequencing involved patients with CD8+CD57+ cell expansion previously shown by flow cytometry. These data originate in a study of CD8+CD57+ T cells in acquired aplastic anemia. Study-wide context: Sorted CD4+ and CD8+ cells gave a mean 3.2 ug DNA, range about 0.2 to 27.4 ug.

Germline CDR1 and CDR2: LNHDA and SQIVND (reference sequence). Trimming took 5 bases from V and 7 from J, leaving 15 bases between them. This CDR3 region has 14 residues. The template for TCR beta VDJ and CDR3 sequence profiling was genomic DNA. TCRdb re-called the reads with MiXCR, one entry per CDR3 protein. The sample holds 75,000 to 80,000 distinct CDR3 sequences, 60% to 75% seen once. Sequences were obtained from sorted CD4+, CD8+, or CD8+CD57+ T cells (not recorded which) from PBMCs. V is TRBV19 and J is TRBJ1-5; D unclear. The sequence was obtained from a human donor with aplastic anemia. The CDR3 DNA reads TGTGCCAGTAGTCGCGGTAGTCGGGAACAGCCCCAGCATTTT. As protein: CASSRGSREQPQHF.